These 32 T cell receptor beta chains share one sample of origin, sequenced in a study of blood T cell repertoires in COVID-19. Using immunoSEQ multiplex PCR, the repertoire was profiled, and TCRdb retains in-frame clones only, with some absent. Here the sample spans over 350,000 clones, 85% to 90% being singletons. Sequences were obtained from PBMCs or T cells enriched from blood (not recorded which). The origin of the receptors is a woman younger than 30 who had recovered from COVID-19.

This clone has a single count. J is TRBJ2-7 and V is TRBV4-1; 7 nucleotides agree with TRBD1. The CDR3 loop spans 14 amino acids. CDR1 is MGHRA, CDR2 YSYEKL, per germline. V dropped 4 bases and J dropped 3; count of bases not matched to a gene: 6. This chain's CDR3 is CASSPDRNYYEQYF. Written as DNA, the CDR3 is TGCGCCAGCAGCCCGGACAGGAATTACTACGAGCAGTACTTC.

CDR3 nucleotides: TGTGCCAGCAGCCCCTCGTTATACAATGAGCAGTTCTTC. Its protein product is CASSPSLYNEQFF. The V call is TRBV7-3, the J call TRBJ2-1; D is uncertain. Between the trimmed V and J ends, which lost 5 bases and 4 bases, there was a span of 9 bases. From germline, CDR1 is SGHTA and CDR2 FQGTGA. This CDR3 contains 13 residues.

The V gene is TRBV19, the J gene TRBJ2-7; 8 bases agree with TRBD1. Per germline, CDR1 LNHDA and CDR2 SQIVND (reference sequence). Losses at the gene ends were 5 bases for V and 4 bases for J; bases not matched to a gene: 10. This CDR3 has 15 amino acids. The CDR3 loop is CASSLSGTGSYEQYF. The CDR3 nucleotides read TGTGCCAGTAGTCTCTCCGGGACAGGCTCGTACGAGCAGTACTTC.

The chain recombines TRBV7-9 with TRBJ2-7; no definite D call. V lost 3 bases to trimming and J lost 3 bases, with 15 bases between them. The germline gives CDR1 SEHNR, CDR2 FQNEAQ (reference sequence). The CDR3 contains 15 residues. As DNA, the CDR3 is TGTGCCAGCAGCTTCCCCCCTACCGGTGGCTACGAGCAGTACTTC. It specifies CASSFPPTGGYEQYF.

This clone was recorded only once. The V gene is TRBV7-9, the J gene TRBJ2-3, with D perhaps TRBD1 (6 bases). The CDR3 is 13 residues long. The germline CDR1 and CDR2 sequences are SEHNR and FQNEAQ (reference sequence). Trimming shortened V by 3 bases and J by 4 bases, and 8 bases separated the two germline ends. The CDR3 loop is CASSFEGADTQYF. CDR3 nucleotide sequence: TGTGCCAGCAGCTTTGAGGGGGCAGATACGCAGTATTTT. Supplemented by reference TRBV7-9 and TRBJ2-3, the full variable domain reads DTGVSQNPRHKITKRGQNVTFRCDPISEHNRLYWYRQTLGQGPEFLTYFQNEAQLEKSRLLSDRFSAERPKGSFSTLEIQRTEQGDSAMYLCASSFEGADTQYFGPGTRLTVL.

This clone has more than one count but fewer than ten. The chain combines TRBV4-1 with TRBJ2-7; D perhaps matches TRBD1 (5 bases). The germline CDR1 and CDR2 sequences are MGHRA and YSYEKL. Trimming removed 0 bases from V and 2 bases from J, with 11 bases in between. This CDR3 has 15 residues. This CDR3 reads CASSQEPGWTYEQYF. CDR3 DNA: TGCGCCAGCAGCCAAGAACCAGGGTGGACCTACGAGCAGTACTTC.

The table lists this clone with a count of one. The chain links TRBV4-3 to TRBJ1-1; no firm D call. Germline V gives CDR1 LGHNA, CDR2 YSLEER. The CDR3 totals 13 residues. Trimming left V 0 bases short and J 4 bases short, with 6 bases between. This chain's CDR3 is CASSQDEGTEAFF. The CDR3 DNA is TGCGCCAGCAGCCAAGATGAGGGCACTGAAGCTTTCTTT.

V is TRBV27 and J is TRBJ2-2; D is unclear. Per germline, CDR1 MNHEY and CDR2 SMNVEV (reference sequence). With 2 bases removed from V and 0 bases from J, the gap between germline ends came to 13 bases. CDR3 size: 17 residues. This chain's CDR3 is CASSLQYRSANTGELFF. The CDR3 DNA reads TGTGCCAGCAGTTTACAGTATCGTTCCGCGAACACCGGGGAGCTGTTTTTT.

This chain's CDR3 is CASSSMDRDNSPLHF. CDR3 DNA: TGTGCCAGCAGCTCAATGGACAGGGATAATTCACCCCTCCACTTT. The chain carries TRBV6-2 or TRBV6-3 and TRBJ1-6; 8 positions match TRBD1. Germline V lookup: CDR1 MNHEY, CDR2 SVGEGT. This CDR3 is 15 amino acids long. Trimming at V came to 6 bases and at J to 5 bases, leaving 6 bases not matched to a gene.

This chain connects TRBV19 to TRBJ1-5; D is unclear. CDR3 length equals 19 residues. Looked up from germline, CDR1 is LNHDA and CDR2 is SQIVND (reference sequence). Trimming shortened V by 0 bases and J by 0 bases, and 18 bases separated the two germline ends. The CDR3 DNA sequence: TGTGCCAGTAGTATAGACCTGCCTGGTTCACAGTATAGCAATCAGCCCCAGCATTTT. It is translated as CASSIDLPGSQYSNQPQHF.

The CDR3 coding sequence is TGTGCCAGCAGCCAAGATAGGGGGAATACGCAGTATTTT. Its translation is CASSQDRGNTQYF. The chain is built from TRBV14 and TRBJ2-3; possibly TRBD1 for D (6 bases). Trimming removed 0 bases from V and 7 bases from J, with 8 bases in between. Germline values: CDR1 SGHDN, CDR2 FVKESK. The CDR3 is 13 residues long.

The genes are TRBV15 and TRBJ1-5; D remains unclear. V shed 0 bases and J shed 2 bases, with 8 bases lying between them. From germline, CDR1 is LNHNV and CDR2 YYDKDF (reference sequence). The CDR3 consists of 15 residues. CDR3 bases: TGTGCCACCAGCAGAGAACATAACGGCAATCAGCCCCAGCATTTT. Encoded protein: CATSREHNGNQPQHF.

This clone was observed once. The rearrangement joins TRBV5-4 to TRBJ1-5, with a tentative D call TRBD1 (5 bases). Trimming removed 4 bases at V and 4 bases at J, with 18 bases between. Germline V CDR1 and CDR2: SGHNT, YYREEE (reference sequence). This CDR3 comprises 16 residues. The CDR3 DNA reads TGTGCCAGCAGCCTAGAACCTTCAGGGTTGAATCAGCCCCAGCATTTT. Protein: CASSLEPSGLNQPQHF.

The chain joins TRBV13 to TRBJ1-2, with a possible D match to TRBD1 (6 bases). CDR3 length: 15 residues. From germline, CDR1 is PRHDT and CDR2 FYEKMQ (reference sequence). V lost 6 bases and J lost 5, with 19 bases in between. The CDR3 sequence is CASRYLGGQSYGYTF. In nucleotides, the CDR3 is TGTGCCAGCAGATACCTAGGAGGACAGTCTTATGGCTACACCTTC.

This clone was found once. The V call is TRBV6-2 or TRBV6-3, the J call TRBJ1-6; a possible D gene is TRBD1 (6 bases). Per germline, CDR1 MNHEY and CDR2 SVGEGT. CDR3 size: 15 residues. The germline V and J ends were trimmed by 6 bases and 6 bases, with 15 bases remaining between them. The CDR3 nucleotides read TGTGCCAGCAGCCCACTCCAGGGGCCTAATTCACCCCTCCACTTT. Translated, it gives CASSPLQGPNSPLHF.

CDR3 nucleotide sequence: TGTGCCAGTAGTATCGGACTCCTTAATCAGCCCCAGCATTTT. Translated, it gives CASSIGLLNQPQHF. The chain recombines TRBV19 with TRBJ1-5; unclear D gene. Germline V gene sequence: CDR1 LNHDA, CDR2 SQIVND (reference sequence). The CDR3 spans 14 residues. V dropped 3 bases and J dropped 4 bases, with 10 bases sitting between them.

The sample holds a few counts of this clone. J is TRBJ1-3 and V is TRBV7-8; the D gene is possibly TRBD1 (5 bases). V lost 6 bases to trimming and J lost 0 bases, with 12 bases between them. The CDR3 is made up of 15 amino acids. CDR1 SGHVS and CDR2 FQNEAQ come from the germline V gene. In DNA, the CDR3 is TGTGCCAGCAGGGAGGGGCGCCACTCTGGAAACACCATATATTTT. Protein: CASREGRHSGNTIYF.

J is TRBJ2-7 and V is TRBV13; D ambiguous. This CDR3 has 14 amino acids. The germline CDR1 and CDR2 sequences are PRHDT and FYEKMQ (reference sequence). The ends were cut back, 2 bases at V and 2 bases at J, with 10 bases in the middle. The CDR3 region has the DNA TGTGCCAGCAGCTTATGGTCAGAAACCTACGAGCAGTACTTC. Protein: CASSLWSETYEQYF.

V is TRBV5-1 and J is TRBJ2-3; tentative D call: TRBD2 (6 bases). The ends were cut back, 4 bases at V and 4 bases at J, with 19 bases in the middle. The length of the CDR3 is 16 residues. From germline, CDR1 is SGHRS and CDR2 YFSETQ. CDR3 region: CASSGGTNQRADTQYF. The CDR3, as DNA: TGCGCCAGCAGCGGGGGGACGAACCAAAGGGCAGATACGCAGTATTTT.

This chain connects TRBV2 to TRBJ1-1; D is unresolved. The CDR3 runs to 12 residues. The germline V gene encodes CDR1 SNHLY and CDR2 FYNNEI. The CDR3 is CHLGGGNTEAFF. DNA of the CDR3: TGTCACCTCGGTGGCGGGAACACTGAAGCTTTCTTT.

This clone was seen only once. This chain joins TRBV6-5 and TRBJ1-2; D gene uncertain. The CDR3 is 16 residues long. Trimming took off 2 bases at V and 1 base at J, with 14 bases between the two ends. Germline assignment: CDR1 MNHEY and CDR2 SVGAGI. The CDR3 region is CASSYGSGLLNYGYTF. The CDR3, as DNA: TGTGCCAGCAGTTACGGAAGCGGCCTCCTTAACTATGGCTACACCTTC.

The CDR3 DNA reads TGTGCCAGCACCCGAGACAGGAGCTCCTACGAGCAGTACTTC. It codes for CASTRDRSSYEQYF. This chain joins TRBV7-6 and TRBJ2-7; D may be TRBD1 (6 bases). Trimming cost V 7 bases and J 0 bases, with 13 bases left between them. This CDR3 has 14 residues. Germline V gene data show CDR1 as SGHVS and CDR2 as FNYEAQ.

This chain uses TRBV12-3 or TRBV12-4 with TRBJ1-1, with TRBD1 as a possible D gene (5 bases). Trimming removed 4 bases at V and 5 bases at J, with 11 bases between. This CDR3 is built from 13 residues. The CDR3 loop is CASSWTQGTEAFF. In DNA form, the CDR3 reads TGTGCCAGCAGTTGGACGCAGGGAACTGAAGCTTTCTTT.

The chain is built from TRBV7-3 and TRBJ1-3, with D uncertain. The V end was cut by 2 bases, the J end by 0 bases, with 8 bases between. CDR1 and CDR2 (germline): SGHTA, FQGTGA. The length of the CDR3 is 15 residues. CDR3 protein: CASSLSGSSGNTIYF. The CDR3 coding sequence is TGTGCCAGCAGCTTATCAGGCAGCTCTGGAAACACCATATATTTT.

This chain connects TRBV9 to TRBJ2-3, with 14 bases aligning to TRBD2. Looked up from germline, CDR1 is SGDLS and CDR2 is YYNGEE. This CDR3 contains 19 residues. J lost 0 bases, V lost 3 bases, and 9 bases had no gene match. The CDR3 DNA sequence: TGTGCCAGCAGCGCCCTAGGACTAGCGGGGGGACCAAGCACAGATACGCAGTATTTT. It yields the protein CASSALGLAGGPSTDTQYF.

The chain recombines TRBV14 with TRBJ1-2; D is undetermined. The CDR3 covers 15 residues. V was pared by 4 bases and J by 4 bases, with 16 bases between. Germline V gives CDR1 SGHDN, CDR2 FVKESK. The CDR3 here is CASSLSSRGPYGYTF. The CDR3 DNA reads as TGTGCCAGCAGCCTCTCCTCGCGGGGTCCCTATGGCTACACCTTC.

This clone was picked up one time. The chain couples TRBV3-1 (or the pseudogene TRBV3-2) to TRBJ2-5; 7 bases line up with TRBD2. In germline, CDR1 is LGHDT, CDR2 YNNKEL (reference sequence). With V trimmed by 2 bases and J by 9 bases, 9 bases remained unmatched. This CDR3 has 14 residues. CDR3 bases: TGTGCCAGCAGCCAACTGACTCCGGCGGGGGCCCAGTACTTC. This gives the protein CASSQLTPAGAQYF.

The rearrangement uses TRBV7-9 and TRBJ2-5; 9 positions match TRBD1. The germline V gene encodes CDR1 SEHNR and CDR2 FQNEAQ (reference sequence). The CDR3 loop spans 15 amino acids. Germline trimming cut 7 bases from V and 0 bases from J; bases unmatched to any gene: 6. Here the CDR3 DNA reads TGTGCCAGCAAGGGGGACAGGGTGTACCAAGAGACCCAGTACTTC. Translation gives CASKGDRVYQETQYF.

The chain recombines TRBV11-2 with TRBJ2-5, with D perhaps matching TRBD1 (6 bases). Germline CDR1 SGHAT, CDR2 FQNNGV. V dropped 1 base and J dropped 7 bases, with 10 bases sitting between them. The CDR3 is made up of 13 amino acids. The CDR3: CASSLAGDGTQYF. The CDR3 nucleotides are TGTGCCAGCAGCTTAGCAGGGGATGGGACCCAGTACTTC. Together with reference TRBV11-2 and TRBJ2-5, the CDR3 gives the full variable domain: EAGVAQSPRYKIIEKRQSVAFWCNPISGHATLYWYQQILGQGPKLLIQFQNNGVVDDSQLPKDRFSAERLKGVDSTLKIQPAKLEDSAVYLCASSLAGDGTQYFGPGTRLLVL.

The chain carries TRBV7-2 and TRBJ2-5; D may be TRBD2 (7 bases). Trimming stripped 5 bases from V and 5 bases from J, with 18 bases between. Germline V lookup: CDR1 SGHTA, CDR2 FQGNSA. CDR3 length: 15 amino acids. CDR3 protein: CASSTPRGGRETQYF. In nucleotides, the CDR3 is TGTGCCAGCAGCACCCCTAGGGGGGGCCGGGAGACCCAGTACTTC.

As to this clone: The identical CDR3 is also encoded by other nucleotide sequences in the sample. The J gene is TRBJ1-1, the V gene TRBV11-3; D might be TRBD1 (5 bases). CDR3 length: 14 amino acids. Trimming cost V 4 bases and J 2 bases, with 11 bases left between them. CDR1 is SGHNT and CDR2 is YENEEA in the germline V gene. The CDR3 nucleotides are TGTGCCAGCAGCTCAAGCGGGGCTAACACTGAAGCTTTCTTT. It encodes CASSSSGANTEAFF.

This chain connects TRBV7-9 to TRBJ1-4; TRBD1 matches at 7 bases. V was pared by 3 bases and J by 0 bases, with 4 bases of the junction left unmatched. Germline V gives CDR1 SEHNR, CDR2 FQNEAQ (reference sequence). The CDR3 has 16 amino acids. This chain's CDR3 is CASSFGQAATNEKLFF. The CDR3 region has the DNA TGTGCCAGCAGCTTCGGACAGGCTGCAACTAATGAAAAACTGTTTTTT.